Below, 12 T cell receptor beta chains from the same sample are listed, as sequenced in a study of graft-versus-host responses after intestinal transplantation. Method: immunoSEQ multiplex PCR; TCRdb's copy keeps in-frame clones and lacks some. The sample contains about 6,800 clones, about a quarter of which appear only once. Specimen: alloreactive CD4+ T cells from a mixed lymphocyte reaction culture, collected before intestinal transplant. Subset described: CFSE-low proliferating T cells sorted from roughly 6-day pre-transplant mixed lymphocyte reaction (GvH or HvG direction). The source is a human patient who received an intestinal transplant.

This clone was detected only a few times. This chain joins TRBV5-1 and TRBJ2-3; TRBD2 matches 7 bases. The CDR3 consists of 13 residues. The trim removed 6 bases at V and 3 bases at J, leaving 4 bases unmatched. CDR1 and CDR2 (germline): SGHRS, YFSETQ. CDR3 nucleotide sequence: TGCGCCAGCACCGAGGGAGGGACAGATACGCAGTATTTT. It encodes CASTEGGTDTQYF.

This clone was detected a few times. The rearrangement uses TRBV4-2 and TRBJ2-7, with 10 bases lining up with TRBD2. CDR1 and CDR2 (germline): LGHNA, YNFKEQ. V was clipped by 6 bases and J by 2 bases; unmatched bases: 10. The CDR3 has 16 amino acids. The CDR3 DNA follows: TGTGCCAGCAGTTCCATCGGACTAGCGGCAACCTACGAGCAGTACTTC. It is translated as CASSSIGLAATYEQYF.

The chain employs TRBV6-5 and TRBJ1-6, with D maybe TRBD1 (5 bases). The V gene's germline CDR1 is MNHEY and CDR2 SVGAGI. This CDR3 region has 14 residues. V was trimmed by 2 bases and J by 13 bases, leaving 15 bases between them. CDR3 sequence reads: CASSYGTSFGPLHF. The CDR3 nucleotides read TGTGCCAGCAGTTACGGGACTAGTTTTGGTCCCCTCCACTTT.

This clone was recorded a few times. Additional DNA sequences in this sample encode the identical CDR3. V and J are TRBV5-8 and TRBJ1-2; D gene uncertain. Germline V gives CDR1 SGHTS, CDR2 YDEGEE. This CDR3 has 13 residues. Deletions cut 0 bases from V and 8 bases from J, with 11 bases between. The CDR3 DNA reads as TGTGCCAGCAGCTTGGTTGGGGTTCGGGGCTACACCTTC. As protein: CASSLVGVRGYTF.

Relative to its sample, this clone is medium-sized. This sequence joins TRBV5-1 and TRBJ2-3, with 8 positions matching TRBD1. V gave up 2 bases and J gave up 4 bases; unmatched junction bases: 3. The length of the CDR3 is 14 residues. CDR1 and CDR2 (germline): SGHRS, YFSETQ. CDR3: CASSFTGGPDTQYF. CDR3 DNA: TGCGCCAGCAGCTTTACAGGGGGGCCAGATACGCAGTATTTT.

The genes are TRBV9 and TRBJ2-1, with TRBD2 matching 12 bases. The ends lost 4 bases at V and 5 bases at J; junction bases unmatched: 10. CDR3 length: 17 amino acids. The germline V gene has CDR1 SGDLS and CDR2 YYNGEE. DNA of the CDR3: TGTGCCAGCAGCTCCGTGGGACTAGCGGGCCCACACAATGAGCAGTTCTTC. This codes for CASSSVGLAGPHNEQFF.

The chain joins TRBV18 to TRBJ2-7, with 7 bases identical to TRBD1. The V gene end was trimmed by 3 bases and the J gene end by 4 bases; junction bases not matched to a gene: 6. This CDR3 comprises 14 residues. CDR1 and CDR2 from the germline V gene are KGHSH and LQKENI. The CDR3 reads CASSPTGSEYEQYF. CDR3 nucleotide sequence: TGTGCCAGCTCACCGACAGGGTCTGAGTACGAGCAGTACTTC.

This clone is termed medium-sized. This chain links TRBV10-3 with TRBJ2-7; 8 positions match TRBD2. This CDR3 region has 15 residues. In germline, CDR1 is ENHRY, CDR2 SYGVKD. J lost 3 bases, V lost 2 bases, and 6 bases had no gene match. The CDR3 reads CAISEGLAQIYEQYF. The CDR3 region has the DNA TGTGCCATCAGTGAGGGACTAGCTCAAATCTACGAGCAGTACTTC.

The rearrangement links TRBV30 to TRBJ2-7; 8 bases align to TRBD2. Germline V CDR1 and CDR2: GTSNPN, SVGIG (reference sequence). V gave up 3 bases and J gave up 7 bases; unmatched junction bases: 14. The length of the CDR3 is 15 residues. The CDR3 spells CAWSKASGFGSEQYF. The CDR3 DNA follows: TGTGCCTGGAGCAAGGCTAGCGGGTTCGGGTCTGAGCAGTACTTC.

The V call is TRBV28, the J call TRBJ2-3, with 8 nucleotides matching TRBD2. The J segment lost 7 bases and the V segment lost 7 bases, leaving 16 bases of the junction unmatched. This CDR3 comprises 16 residues. The germline gives CDR1 MDHEN, CDR2 SYDVKM. Here the CDR3 DNA reads TGTGCCAGCACGGCCTATTTCACTAGCGGTATAAATACGCAGTATTTT. Its translation is CASTAYFTSGINTQYF.

This clone occurred a few times. The V gene is TRBV9, the J gene TRBJ1-6, with 8 bases lining up with TRBD1. Germline CDR1 is SGDLS and CDR2 is YYNGEE. The CDR3 contains 16 residues. J was trimmed by 1 base and V by 1 base; bases with no gene match: 1. This CDR3 reads CASSVQGASYNSPLHF. The CDR3 DNA is TGTGCCAGCAGCGTACAGGGGGCTTCCTATAATTCACCCCTCCACTTT. Full variable domain (outside the CDR3, taken from reference TRBV9 and TRBJ1-6): DSGVTQTPKHLITATGQRVTLRCSPRSGDLSVYWYQQSLDQGLQFLIQYYNGEERAKGNILERFSAQQFPDLHSELNLSSLELGDSALYFCASSVQGASYNSPLHFGNGTRLTVT.

This clone is categorized as medium-sized. V and J are TRBV19 and TRBJ1-5; the D is unclear. Trimming shortened V by 7 bases and J by 11 bases, and 24 bases separated the two germline ends. Germline lookup yields CDR1 LNHDA and CDR2 SQIVND (reference sequence). The CDR3 is 15 residues long. The CDR3 region has the DNA TGTGCCAGTACCGCTCCCGCGACCGGTGAAGGTACCCAGCATTTT. Translating gives CASTAPATGEGTQHF.